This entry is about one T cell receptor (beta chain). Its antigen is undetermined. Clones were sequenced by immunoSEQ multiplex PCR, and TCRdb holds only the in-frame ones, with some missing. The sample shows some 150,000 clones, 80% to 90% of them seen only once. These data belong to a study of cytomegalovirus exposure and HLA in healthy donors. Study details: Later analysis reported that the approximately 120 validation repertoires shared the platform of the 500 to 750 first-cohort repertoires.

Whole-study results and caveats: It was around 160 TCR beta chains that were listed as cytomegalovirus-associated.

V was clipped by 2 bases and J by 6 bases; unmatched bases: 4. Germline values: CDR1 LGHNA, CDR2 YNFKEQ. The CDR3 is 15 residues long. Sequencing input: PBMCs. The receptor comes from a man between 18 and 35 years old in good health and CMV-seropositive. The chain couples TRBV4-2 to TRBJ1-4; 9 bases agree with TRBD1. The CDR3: CASSQRDRADEKLFF. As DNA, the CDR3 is TGTGCCAGCAGCCAACGGGACAGGGCGGATGAAAAACTGTTTTTT.